These 14 T cell receptor beta chains were sequenced from one sample in a study of Ad26.COV2.S vaccination and SARS-CoV-2 variants. Produced via immunoSEQ multiplex PCR; TCRdb's table is partial and in-frame only. The sample yields about 400,000 clones, over 80% seen once. Treatment in this sample: 19 received Ad26.COV2.S at low or high dose, single or two shots; about 5 received placebo; per-sample allocation not given. Collection of samples fell on day 63 after the first vaccine or placebo injection. Sequenced here: peripheral blood, sampled in a trial of Ad26.COV2.S vaccine versus placebo. The receptors come from a person aged 18-60 years who received the Ad26.COV2.S COVID-19 vaccine or a placebo.

The chain couples TRBV27 to TRBJ2-7; 9 bases fit TRBD1. Germline loops: CDR1 MNHEY, CDR2 SMNVEV (reference sequence). Losses at the gene ends were 10 bases for V and 6 bases for J; bases not matched to a gene: 10. The CDR3 runs 13 residues. Here the CDR3 reads CATRGTGTSEQYF. CDR3 coding DNA: TGTGCCACTCGAGGGACAGGGACTTCCGAGCAGTACTTC.

Only a few counts were recorded for this clone. This chain connects TRBV7-9 to TRBJ1-3; TRBD1 matches 9 bases. CDR3 size: 16 residues. Trimming removed 5 bases from V and 3 bases from J; junction bases left unmatched: 8. Germline values: CDR1 SEHNR, CDR2 FQNEAQ (reference sequence). CDR3 region: CASSLGTGGNGNTIYF. In nucleotides, the CDR3 is TGTGCCAGCAGCCTCGGCACAGGGGGCAATGGAAACACCATATATTTT.

The chain is built from TRBV10-1 and TRBJ2-3; 10 positions match TRBD2. Germline CDR1 is WNHNN and CDR2 is SYGVQD (reference sequence). Trimming removed 3 bases from V and 2 bases from J; junction bases left unmatched: 8. The CDR3 spans 17 residues. The CDR3 reads CASSEWGSGGPTDTQYF. CDR3 nucleotides: TGCGCCAGCAGTGAATGGGGTAGCGGGGGGCCCACAGATACGCAGTATTTT.

The chain uses TRBV5-1 and TRBJ2-3, with a tentative D call TRBD2 (5 bases). Trimming took 0 bases from V and 5 from J, leaving 16 bases between them. This CDR3 has 16 amino acids. CDR1 is SGHRS and CDR2 is YFSETQ in the germline V gene. CDR3: CASSLAAGPTGDTQYF. CDR3 coding DNA: TGCGCCAGCAGCTTGGCGGCGGGTCCAACTGGAGATACGCAGTATTTT.

This clone has only one observation. The V call is TRBV2, the J call TRBJ2-3; D remains unclear. This CDR3 has 14 residues. The germline V gene has CDR1 SNHLY and CDR2 FYNNEI. V was cut by 7 bases and J by 0 bases, with 11 bases left in between. CDR3 residues: CASNLGHSTDTQYF. The CDR3 DNA follows: TGTGCCAGCAACCTAGGGCATAGCACAGATACGCAGTATTTT.

The chain joins TRBV6-6 to TRBJ2-2; 9 nucleotides align to TRBD1. Trimming cost V 7 bases and J 6 bases; bases outside gene matches: 12. CDR1 and CDR2 (germline): MNHNY, SVGAGI (reference sequence). There are 16 residues in the CDR3. CDR3 amino acids: CASTTSDRGLAGELFF. The CDR3 coding sequence is TGTGCCAGCACCACTTCGGACAGGGGTTTGGCCGGGGAGCTGTTTTTT.

The V and J genes are TRBV27 and TRBJ2-1; the D is unclear. The germline V and J ends were trimmed by 7 bases and 0 bases, with 13 bases remaining between them. The CDR3 length is 15 residues. Germline loops: CDR1 MNHEY, CDR2 SMNVEV (reference sequence). Here the CDR3 DNA reads TGTGCCAGCACCTTTTTAGGTAGCTCCTACAATGAGCAGTTCTTC. It codes for CASTFLGSSYNEQFF.

J is TRBJ1-2 and V is TRBV11-2; 10 bases fit TRBD1. The CDR3 sequence is 15 residues long. J lost 6 bases, V lost 6 bases, and 10 bases had no gene match. Germline CDR1 is SGHAT and CDR2 is FQNNGV. CDR3: CASSPAGTGVNGYTF. In DNA form, the CDR3 reads TGTGCCAGCAGTCCCGCCGGGACAGGGGTTAATGGCTACACCTTC.

V and J are TRBV4-1 and TRBJ1-4; no clear D. Germline CDR1 reads MGHRA; CDR2 reads YSYEKL. The CDR3 has 12 residues. V shed 0 bases and J shed 11 bases, with 7 bases lying between them. The CDR3 is CASSQEGFKLFF. The CDR3 bases are TGCGCCAGCAGCCAAGAAGGTTTTAAACTGTTTTTT.

This chain uses TRBV6-6 with TRBJ1-4; 7 nucleotides match TRBD1. The ends lost 0 bases at V and 8 bases at J; junction bases unmatched: 9. CDR1 is MNHNY and CDR2 is SVGAGI in the germline V gene (reference sequence). This CDR3 contains 16 residues. Here the CDR3 DNA reads TGTGCCAGCAGTTACTCGTTGCCAGGGGGTACAGAAAAACTGTTTTTT. Translating it yields CASSYSLPGGTEKLFF.

The rearrangement links TRBV11-2 to TRBJ2-7; the match to TRBD1 covers 9 bases. V lost 1 base to trimming and J lost 4 bases; unmatched junction nucleotides: 2. Germline loops: CDR1 SGHAT, CDR2 FQNNGV. The CDR3 covers 14 residues. The chain's CDR3 is CASSLVDRGYEQYF. In DNA form, the CDR3 reads TGTGCCAGCAGCTTAGTGGACAGGGGTTACGAGCAGTACTTC.

This rearrangement joins TRBV12-3 or TRBV12-4 to TRBJ2-7, with D perhaps matching TRBD2 (5 bases). Trimming took off 8 bases at V and 4 bases at J, with 15 bases between the two ends. This CDR3 is 13 amino acids long. The CDR3 sequence: CASGPTGGYEQYF. For the CDR3, the DNA is TGTGCCAGCGGGCCTACGGGCGGGTACGAGCAGTACTTC.

About this clone: Other DNA sequences in this specimen translate into the identical CDR3. V and J are TRBV20-1 and TRBJ2-7; D not certain. Trimming shortened V by 5 bases and J by 4 bases, and 6 bases separated the two germline ends. CDR3 length equals 10 residues. Germline-derived CDR1 and CDR2 are DFQATT and SNEGSKA (reference sequence). The CDR3 region has the DNA TGCAGTGCTGGGGATTACGAGCAGTACTTC. This encodes CSAGDYEQYF.

The genes are TRBV27 and TRBJ2-4; TRBD1 matches at 7 bases. The germline gives CDR1 MNHEY, CDR2 SMNVEV (reference sequence). J was trimmed by 0 bases and V by 3 bases; bases with no gene match: 5. This CDR3 has 16 residues. DNA of the CDR3: TGTGCCAGCAGTTTTCGACAGGGCTTAGCCAAAAACATTCAGTACTTC. It yields the protein CASSFRQGLAKNIQYF.